This T cell receptor (beta chain) emerged from a study of T cells expressing NK-cell markers. At the level of the study: Each TCR beta repertoire originated in sorted T cells that were CD3+CD56+NKG2C+, CD3+CD56+NKG2C- or CD3+CD56-NKG2C+. HCMV serostatus: seven of eight sequenced donors positive, one negative.

In the case of this clonotype: The antigen is undetermined.

TCRdb re-called the 5' RACE reads and gives one entry per CDR3 protein, without DNA. The record lists about 550,000 distinct CDR3 sequences, of which the ten most abundant hold roughly 3.6%. Study-level results: Similarly, these clonotypes led the CD3+CD56-NKG2C+ fraction as well in a few donors.

CDR3 length: 13 residues. The chain joins TRBV12-3 or TRBV12-4 to TRBJ1-5. The sample consisted of blood T cells: a sorted CD56 or NKG2C T cell subset, CD4+ or CD8+ T cells, or bulk PBMC T cells (not recorded which). This receptor was identified in a man younger than 30 in good health. The CDR3: CASSEQVGQPQHF.